The source of this TCR beta chain is a study of T-cell memory formation after mild COVID-19. In this sample, this clonotype turned up a few times. Its antigen is not known. Study outcomes and limitations: Memory sampled before infection contained some responding clones, suggesting cross-reactive memory joined. Whereas later expanders leaned CD4+, clones contracting day 15 to 85 showed a balanced CD4/CD8 makeup.

TCRdb used MiXCR to reprocess the 5' RACE reads, holding one entry per CDR3 protein. This sample carries a few hundred thousand distinct CDR3 sequences, roughly 16% of them seen once, and the ten largest clones take around a fifth. The trim removed 6 bases at V and 5 bases at J, leaving 6 bases unmatched. The CDR3 has 14 amino acids. The chain is built from TRBV12-3 or TRBV12-4 and TRBJ1-1; 10 nucleotides align to TRBD1. Sequencing was carried out using PBMCs or a T cell subset sorted from them (not recorded which). The origin of this receptor is a man aged 18 to 29 who had mild COVID-19 (a few samples of this study predate the infection). Cell type and time point are not known. The CDR3 DNA is TGTGCCAGCAGACTGGGACAGGGGAATACTGAAGCTTTCTTT. Translated: CASRLGQGNTEAFF.